The 21 T cell receptor beta chains reported below all come from one sample, sequenced in a study of blood T cell repertoires in COVID-19. Profiling relied on immunoSEQ multiplex PCR, and the TCRdb table lists in-frame clones only, not all of them. The data show 300,000 to 350,000 clones, 65% to 90% seen once. The source material was PBMCs or T cells enriched from blood (not recorded which). The receptors originated from a woman in her forties with acute COVID-19.

This clone has more than one count but fewer than ten. V is TRBV7-2 and J is TRBJ1-5, with TRBD1 as a possible D gene (5 bases). V lost 2 bases and J lost 2, with 10 bases in between. This CDR3 contains 15 residues. Germline V CDR1 and CDR2: SGHTA, FQGNSA. CDR3 amino acids: CASSLQGLGNQPQHF. CDR3 bases: TGTGCCAGCAGCTTACAGGGTTTAGGCAATCAGCCCCAGCATTTT. Variable domain in full (rest from reference TRBV7-2 and TRBJ1-5): GAGVSQSPSNKVTEKGKDVELRCDPISGHTALYWYRQSLGQGLEFLIYFQGNSAPDKSGLPSDRFSAERTGGSVSTLTIQRTQQEDSAVYLCASSLQGLGNQPQHFGDGTRLSIL.

The rearrangement joins TRBV18 to TRBJ1-1; no reliable D call. V gave up 2 bases and J gave up 0 bases, with 13 bases separating them. The CDR3 consists of 16 residues. Germline V gives CDR1 KGHSH, CDR2 LQKENI. CDR3 sequence (DNA): TGTGCCAGCTCACCAACTCCCCACTCTTTGAACACTGAAGCTTTCTTT. Translation: CASSPTPHSLNTEAFF.

This chain joins TRBV7-3 and TRBJ1-2; TRBD1 might be the D (5 bases). CDR1 SGHTA and CDR2 FQGTGA come from the germline V gene. V lost 0 bases and J lost 7, with 15 bases in between. The CDR3 runs 15 residues. The CDR3 nucleotides are TGTGCCAGCAGCTTAACTTGGCAGGGATGGGGTGGCTACACCTTC. Translation: CASSLTWQGWGGYTF.

The chain couples TRBV7-2 to TRBJ1-2; D is undetermined. Germline CDR1 and CDR2: SGHTA and FQGNSA. The V gene lost 1 base and the J gene lost 4 bases, with 10 bases spanning the gap. The CDR3 consists of 14 residues. CDR3 coding DNA: TGTGCCAGCAGCTTAGATTTGGCGGGCTATGGCTACACCTTC. This sequence encodes CASSLDLAGYGYTF.

The rearrangement joins TRBV18 to TRBJ2-4; possible D gene TRBD1, 6 bases. Germline-derived CDR1 and CDR2 are KGHSH and LQKENI. V was shortened by 5 bases and J by 15 bases, with 17 bases between the two germline ends. This CDR3 has 12 amino acids. CDR3 sequence: CASSASTGKRYF. The CDR3 DNA reads as TGTGCCAGCTCAGCAAGTACAGGGAAGCGGTACTTC.

The V and J genes are TRBV5-5 and TRBJ1-1; D uncertain. V shed 0 bases and J shed 0 bases, with 6 bases lying between them. There are 14 residues in the CDR3. Germline lookup yields CDR1 SGHKS and CDR2 YYEKEE (reference sequence). The CDR3 spells CASSLDTVNTEAFF. Written as DNA, the CDR3 is TGTGCCAGCAGCTTGGATACAGTGAACACTGAAGCTTTCTTT.

V usage is TRBV11-1 and J usage is TRBJ1-2, with no clear D. Trimming removed 8 bases from V and 5 bases from J, with 12 bases in between. This CDR3 is built from 12 residues. The germline gives CDR1 SGHAT, CDR2 FQDESV (reference sequence). CDR3 amino acids: CASGQSGYGYTF. In nucleotides, the CDR3 is TGTGCCAGCGGCCAGTCGGGGTATGGCTACACCTTC. The variable domain in full, with the rest retrieved from reference TRBV11-1 and TRBJ1-2, is EAEVAQSPRYKITEKSQAVAFWCDPISGHATLYWYRQILGQGPELLVQFQDESVVDDSQLPKDRFSAERLKGVDSTLKIQPAELGDSAMYLCASGQSGYGYTFGSGTRLTVV.

The rearrangement joins TRBV7-9 to TRBJ1-1; TRBD1 is a possible D gene (5 bases). The CDR3 totals 15 residues. The V end lost 3 bases, the J end lost 0 bases, and 11 bases lay between the germline ends. The V gene's germline CDR1 is SEHNR and CDR2 FQNEAQ (reference sequence). CDR3 DNA: TGTGCCAGCAGCTTTGACTTGACAGTGAACACTGAAGCTTTCTTT. As protein: CASSFDLTVNTEAFF.

The CDR3 sequence is CASSQDPAWEQFF. Written as DNA, the CDR3 is TGTGCCAGCAGCCAAGACCCAGCGTGGGAGCAGTTCTTC. The rearrangement uses TRBV4-2 and TRBJ2-1; unclear D gene. Germline V gives CDR1 LGHNA, CDR2 YNFKEQ. V lost 0 bases and J lost 10, with 10 bases in between. This CDR3 is built from 13 residues.

V usage is TRBV9 and J usage is TRBJ1-2; 8 positions match TRBD1. The ends lost 4 bases at V and 13 bases at J; junction bases unmatched: 12. The CDR3 contains 13 residues. Germline CDR1 is SGDLS and CDR2 is YYNGEE. The CDR3 DNA reads as TGTGCCAGCAGCTCACCGGGACAGGCAGTTCGCACCTTC. Residues: CASSSPGQAVRTF.

J is TRBJ2-2 and V is TRBV7-2; D is uncertain. Germline V CDR1 and CDR2: SGHTA, FQGNSA. Trimming took off 1 base at V and 1 base at J, with 7 bases between the two ends. This CDR3 spans 15 amino acids. As DNA, the CDR3 is TGTGCCAGCAGCTTAGTACACCAGAACACCGGGGAGCTGTTTTTT. This sequence encodes CASSLVHQNTGELFF.

The gene calls are TRBV5-8 and TRBJ2-5; 10 bases fit TRBD2. Germline loops: CDR1 SGHTS, CDR2 YDEGEE. The trim removed 0 bases at V and 4 bases at J, leaving 9 bases unmatched. The CDR3 contains 17 residues. CDR3 nucleotides: TGTGCCAGCAGCTTGGGGCTAGCGGGAGCTAAGGGAGAGACCCAGTACTTC. Translated, it gives CASSLGLAGAKGETQYF.

As regards this clone: Other nucleotide sequences from this sample produce the same CDR3. The chain couples TRBV20-1 to TRBJ1-1; unclear D gene. The CDR3 covers 11 residues. Germline V gives CDR1 DFQATT, CDR2 SNEGSKA (reference sequence). V shed 5 bases and J shed 0 bases, with 4 bases lying between them. CDR3 loop: CSAPLNTEAFF. The CDR3 nucleotides are TGCAGTGCTCCATTGAACACTGAAGCTTTCTTT.

The chain joins TRBV19 to TRBJ1-1; TRBD1 matches 9 bases. The V segment lost 8 bases and the J segment 5 bases; nucleotides outside the gene matches: 12. This CDR3 contains 15 residues. Germline V CDR1 and CDR2: LNHDA, SQIVND (reference sequence). CDR3 DNA: TGTGCCAGTTGCGGGACAGGGCTTTGGAGTACTGAAGCTTTCTTT. Translating it yields CASCGTGLWSTEAFF.

The chain employs TRBV19 and TRBJ2-7; D is possibly TRBD2 (6 bases). Germline V gene lookup returns CDR1 LNHDA and CDR2 SQIVND (reference sequence). Trimming took 3 bases from V and 3 from J, leaving 15 bases between them. CDR3 length: 15 residues. CDR3 loop: CASSIGRDSLYEQYF. The CDR3, as DNA: TGTGCCAGTAGTATCGGCAGGGACTCCCTCTACGAGCAGTACTTC.

This clone is a singleton in its sample. V and J are TRBV19 and TRBJ1-2; 8 bases line up with TRBD1. CDR3 length: 16 residues. Trimming cost V 2 bases and J 8 bases; bases outside gene matches: 13. Germline CDR1 is LNHDA and CDR2 is SQIVND (reference sequence). The CDR3 loop reads CASSIPQGEKVFGYTF. The CDR3 nucleotides are TGTGCCAGTAGTATACCACAGGGGGAGAAGGTGTTCGGCTACACCTTC. Looking up the rest from reference TRBV19 and TRBJ1-2 gives the full variable domain: DGGITQSPKYLFRKEGQNVTLSCEQNLNHDAMYWYRQDPGQGLRLIYYSQIVNDFQKGDIAEGYSVSREKKESFPLTVTSAQKNPTAFYLCASSIPQGEKVFGYTFGSGTRLTVV.

The rearrangement links TRBV28 to TRBJ2-2, with 7 bases fitting TRBD1. Per germline, CDR1 MDHEN and CDR2 SYDVKM. The CDR3 runs to 13 residues. Losses at the gene ends were 7 bases for V and 6 bases for J; bases not matched to a gene: 5. CDR3 in amino acids: CASKYRGSGELFF. The CDR3 nucleotides are TGTGCCAGCAAATACAGGGGATCCGGGGAGCTGTTTTTT.

This rearrangement joins TRBV28 to TRBJ1-1; TRBD1 is a possible D gene (5 bases). This CDR3 region has 14 residues. V dropped 5 bases and J dropped 1 base, with 11 bases sitting between them. Germline CDR1 MDHEN, CDR2 SYDVKM. This CDR3 is CASSRDSWNTEAFF. The CDR3 DNA reads TGTGCCAGCAGTCGAGACAGCTGGAACACTGAAGCTTTCTTT.

The J gene is TRBJ1-5, the V gene TRBV7-9; 10 bases map to TRBD1. This CDR3 is built from 15 residues. CDR1 SEHNR and CDR2 FQNEAQ come from the germline V gene (reference sequence). V gave up 4 bases and J gave up 11 bases; unmatched junction bases: 11. The CDR3 region is CASSSGTGDVGSQHF. CDR3 sequence (DNA): TGTGCCAGCAGCTCCGGGACAGGGGACGTTGGGTCCCAGCATTTT.

The CDR3 nucleotides read TGTGCCACTACGGCCCAGGGGGCGATGGGGGAGACCCAGTACTTC. As protein: CATTAQGAMGETQYF. The chain couples TRBV2 to TRBJ2-5, with 8 bases that match TRBD1. With 10 bases clipped from V and 5 bases from J, the junction kept 15 bases outside the gene matches. The CDR3 runs 15 residues. CDR1 is SNHLY, CDR2 FYNNEI, per germline.

The chain is built from TRBV5-1 and TRBJ1-4; D is unclear. The CDR3 contains 18 residues. With 4 bases removed from V and 8 bases from J, the gap between germline ends came to 27 bases. CDR1 and CDR2 (germline): SGHRS, YFSETQ. CDR3 sequence reads: CASSERDTESSSWEKLFF. CDR3 DNA: TGCGCCAGCAGCGAGAGAGACACCGAATCGTCTTCCTGGGAAAAACTGTTTTTT.